These 32 T cell receptor beta chains share one sample of origin, sequenced in a study of blood T cell repertoires in COVID-19 (TCRdb year 2020). Library prep was done by the immunoSEQ multiplex PCR assay. As stored in TCRdb, this immuneACCESS dataset retains in-frame rearrangements with V and J assigned. A fraction of the clones does not appear; measured against another copy, unresolved V genes explain less than half of the discrepancy, and the remainder lacks a known reason. Within this sample are about 92,000 clones, with roughly 87% of them counted one time only. The top ten clonotypes cover around 20% of the sample. The specimen sequenced was peripheral blood. The receptors shown here come from a woman in her sixties with COVID-19, enrolled during active disease.

This chain joins TRBV5-1 and TRBJ1-6; TRBD1 aligns across 9 bases. The CDR3 is made up of 15 amino acids. V shed 1 base, J shed 12 bases, and the junction held 8 bases outside the gene matches. Germline V lookup: CDR1 SGHRS, CDR2 YFSETQ. The CDR3 sequence: CASSLKQGAVLPLHF. In DNA, the CDR3 is TGCGCCAGCAGCTTGAAACAGGGGGCCGTTCTACCCCTCCACTTT.

Only one count was recorded for this clone. The chain couples TRBV3-1 (or the pseudogene TRBV3-2) to TRBJ1-2; TRBD1 might be the D (5 bases). The V gene lost 0 bases and the J gene lost 4 bases, with 9 bases spanning the gap. The CDR3 is 14 residues long. CDR1 and CDR2 (germline): LGHDT, YNNKEL (reference sequence). CDR3 coding DNA: TGTGCCAGCAGCCAAGATGGAGGGGCCTATGGCTACACCTTC. Amino acids: CASSQDGGAYGYTF.

The V and J genes are TRBV6-6 and TRBJ1-1; weak D call: TRBD1 (6 bases). The V end lost 2 bases, the J end lost 3 bases, and 10 bases lay between the germline ends. The germline V gene has CDR1 MNHNY and CDR2 SVGAGI (reference sequence). The CDR3 length is 14 residues. In DNA, the CDR3 is TGTGCCAGCAGTTACGGGCAGGGGTACACTGAAGCTTTCTTT. Protein sequence: CASSYGQGYTEAFF.

J is TRBJ2-7 and V is TRBV4-3, with 11 bases lining up with TRBD1. Trimming took 4 bases from V and 5 from J; bases not matched to a gene: 1. This CDR3 comprises 13 residues. Germline CDR1 reads LGHNA; CDR2 reads YSLEER. This CDR3 is CASSRGQGDEQYF. CDR3 sequence (DNA): TGCGCCAGCAGCCGGGGACAGGGGGACGAGCAGTACTTC.

J is TRBJ2-2 and V is TRBV19; TRBD1 might be the D (6 bases). The CDR3 consists of 16 residues. The V end was cut by 2 bases, the J end by 8 bases, with 18 bases between. Germline CDR1 LNHDA, CDR2 SQIVND (reference sequence). The CDR3 is CASSITHGGGAGELFF. The CDR3 nucleotides are TGTGCCAGTAGTATAACCCACGGTGGGGGCGCGGGGGAGCTGTTTTTT.

Only one count was recorded for this clone. This chain links TRBV13 with TRBJ1-2; D not certain. The CDR3 length is 13 residues. Germline V CDR1 and CDR2: PRHDT, FYEKMQ (reference sequence). V was cut by 2 bases and J by 5 bases, with 9 bases left in between. In nucleotides, the CDR3 is TGTGCCAGCAGCTTATTGACACGTTATGGCTACACCTTC. Translation: CASSLLTRYGYTF.

J is TRBJ1-6 and V is TRBV6-5; TRBD1 might be the D (6 bases). Germline CDR1 reads MNHEY; CDR2 reads SVGAGI. The length of the CDR3 is 16 residues. V was shortened by 3 bases and J by 6 bases, with 15 bases between the two germline ends. The CDR3 sequence is CASSYTGQNINSPLHF. The CDR3, as DNA: TGTGCCAGCAGTTATACAGGACAGAATATTAATTCACCCCTCCACTTT.

The chain joins TRBV6-1 to TRBJ2-7; no firm D call. CDR1 is MNHNS, CDR2 SASEGT, per germline. V was cut by 2 bases and J by 3 bases, with 2 bases left in between. CDR3 length: 11 residues. CDR3 DNA: TGTGCCAGCAGTGAATACTACGAGCAGTACTTC. This encodes CASSEYYEQYF.

CDR3 region: CASSLFLAGAVETQYF. The CDR3 DNA reads as TGCGCCAGCAGCTTATTTCTAGCGGGGGCTGTAGAGACCCAGTACTTC. V gene TRBV5-1 combines with J gene TRBJ2-5, with 10 bases that match TRBD2. This CDR3 contains 16 residues. CDR1 and CDR2 from the germline V gene are SGHRS and YFSETQ. With 2 bases clipped from V and 4 bases from J, the junction kept 8 bases outside the gene matches.

The chain uses TRBV7-7 and TRBJ2-2; 8 bases agree with TRBD2. Germline V gene lookup returns CDR1 SSHAT and CDR2 FNYEAQ (reference sequence). The CDR3 runs 16 residues. The ends lost 1 base at V and 7 bases at J; junction bases unmatched: 8. This chain's CDR3 is CASSLDSSGVGGELFF. CDR3 DNA sequence: TGTGCCAGCAGCTTAGATAGTAGCGGGGTCGGCGGGGAGCTGTTTTTT.

The rearrangement joins TRBV12-3 or TRBV12-4 to TRBJ1-1; TRBD1 matches 8 bases. The CDR3 totals 13 residues. The trim removed 8 bases at V and 3 bases at J, leaving 5 bases unmatched. The chain's CDR3 is CASSRGQDTEAFF. Written as DNA, the CDR3 is TGTGCCAGCTCACGGGGACAGGACACTGAAGCTTTCTTT.

The chain combines TRBV2 with TRBJ2-1; D is uncertain. The CDR3 is 15 residues long. In germline, CDR1 is SNHLY, CDR2 FYNNEI. V lost 2 bases and J 0 bases, leaving 8 bases between the germline ends. CDR3 loop: CASSELRFSYNEQFF. CDR3 coding DNA: TGTGCCAGCAGTGAACTGCGGTTCTCCTACAATGAGCAGTTCTTC. Supplemented by reference TRBV2 and TRBJ2-1, the full variable domain reads EPEVTQTPSHQVTQMGQEVILRCVPISNHLYFYWYRQILGQKVEFLVSFYNNEISEKSEIFDDQFSVERPDGSNFTLKIRSTKLEDSAMYFCASSELRFSYNEQFFGPGTRLTVL.

The rearrangement uses TRBV9 and TRBJ1-1, with 7 bases identical to TRBD1. This CDR3 has 16 amino acids. V was clipped by 2 bases and J by 3 bases; unmatched bases: 10. CDR1 SGDLS and CDR2 YYNGEE come from the germline V gene. The CDR3 here is CASSVGPGQRDTEAFF. The CDR3 DNA reads as TGTGCCAGCAGCGTTGGACCGGGACAGAGGGACACTGAAGCTTTCTTT. Full variable domain (missing parts from reference TRBV9 and TRBJ1-1): DSGVTQTPKHLITATGQRVTLRCSPRSGDLSVYWYQQSLDQGLQFLIQYYNGEERAKGNILERFSAQQFPDLHSELNLSSLELGDSALYFCASSVGPGQRDTEAFFGQGTRLTVV.

The chain uses TRBV5-1 and TRBJ2-5, with 11 bases aligning to TRBD2. The germline gives CDR1 SGHRS, CDR2 YFSETQ. The CDR3 is 17 residues long. J gave up 5 bases and V 0 bases, and 9 bases lay outside the gene matches. CDR3 amino acids: CASSLGVSGGAGETQYF. DNA of the CDR3: TGCGCCAGCAGCTTGGGTGTTAGCGGGGGGGCCGGTGAGACCCAGTACTTC. The full variable domain, in which reference TRBV5-1 and TRBJ2-5 provide the parts outside the CDR3, is KAGVTQTPRYLIKTRGQQVTLSCSPISGHRSVSWYQQTPGQGLQFLFEYFSETQRNKGNFPGRFSGRQFSNSRSEMNVSTLELGDSALYLCASSLGVSGGAGETQYFGPGTRLLVL.

The genes are TRBV6-6 and TRBJ2-3; a possible D gene is TRBD2 (6 bases). This CDR3 contains 14 residues. V shed 5 bases and J shed 1 base, with 10 bases lying between them. CDR1 is MNHNY and CDR2 is SVGAGI in the germline V gene (reference sequence). CDR3 in DNA: TGTGCCAGCAGTCAGACTAGGGGCACAGATACGCAGTATTTT. Its protein product is CASSQTRGTDTQYF.

This chain links TRBV18 with TRBJ1-3; D ambiguous. Germline CDR1 reads KGHSH; CDR2 reads LQKENI. Deletions cut 3 bases from V and 0 bases from J, with 12 bases between. The CDR3 sequence is 16 residues long. CDR3 in amino acids: CASSPLLADSGNTIYF. The CDR3 DNA follows: TGTGCCAGCTCACCCCTGCTCGCGGACTCTGGAAACACCATATATTTT.

This chain connects TRBV30 to TRBJ2-3; no clear D. There are 15 residues in the CDR3. Germline V gene lookup returns CDR1 GTSNPN and CDR2 SVGIG (reference sequence). The ends were cut back, 6 bases at V and 0 bases at J, with 16 bases in the middle. The CDR3 sequence is CACRRLDSSTDTQYF. The CDR3 DNA follows: TGTGCCTGCCGTCGTCTAGATTCTAGCACAGATACGCAGTATTTT.

The J gene is TRBJ1-6, the V gene TRBV6-1; D might be TRBD1 (5 bases). Trimming cost V 3 bases and J 0 bases, with 12 bases left between them. The CDR3 contains 17 residues. Germline V gene sequence: CDR1 MNHNS, CDR2 SASEGT. The CDR3 protein is CASSDTGGPSYNSPLHF. In nucleotides, the CDR3 is TGTGCCAGCAGTGACACGGGGGGACCCTCCTATAATTCACCCCTCCACTTT.

This clone has a single count. V gene TRBV7-2 combines with J gene TRBJ1-1; no definite D call. The CDR3 spans 16 residues. The germline V gene has CDR1 SGHTA and CDR2 FQGNSA. The ends were cut back, 0 bases at V and 2 bases at J, with 13 bases in the middle. The CDR3 spells CASSLASGIKNTEAFF. CDR3 bases: TGTGCCAGCAGCTTAGCGTCGGGGATCAAAAACACTGAAGCTTTCTTT.

The chain carries TRBV7-2 and TRBJ2-3; D gene ambiguous. The CDR3 contains 15 residues. Trimming removed 1 base from V and 2 bases from J, with 10 bases in between. CDR1 and CDR2 (germline): SGHTA, FQGNSA. DNA for the CDR3: TGTGCCAGCAGCTTAGGAGGTCCTATCACAGATACGCAGTATTTT. Encoded protein: CASSLGGPITDTQYF.

The sample holds one count of this clone. This chain connects TRBV4-2 to TRBJ2-3, with 7 bases that match TRBD2. From germline, CDR1 is LGHNA and CDR2 YNFKEQ. Losses at the gene ends were 5 bases for V and 5 bases for J; bases not matched to a gene: 4. This CDR3 region has 13 residues. Here the CDR3 reads CASSGGGRDTQYF. In DNA, the CDR3 is TGTGCCAGCAGCGGGGGGGGGAGAGATACGCAGTATTTT.

J is TRBJ1-5 and V is TRBV12-2; the listed D gene, TRBD1, was not tested against the DNA. TRBV12-2 is assigned pseudogene status. This CDR3 comprises 17 residues. The CDR3 reads CASRPTAMNRGAGPQHF. In DNA form, the CDR3 reads TGTGCAAGTCGCCCGACGGCAATGAACAGGGGCGCCGGGCCCCAGCATTTT.

The chain has TRBV29-1 and TRBJ1-2, with D possibly being TRBD1 (6 bases). Trimming stripped 6 bases from V and 8 bases from J, with 19 bases between. The CDR3 loop spans 13 amino acids. The germline gives CDR1 SQVTM, CDR2 ANQGSEA. The CDR3 reads CSVNTGSIGGYTF. As DNA, the CDR3 is TGCAGCGTAAACACAGGGTCTATAGGGGGCTACACCTTC.

The chain links TRBV5-1 to TRBJ2-5; 8 bases map to TRBD1. The J segment lost 0 bases and the V segment lost 3 bases, leaving 4 bases of the junction unmatched. The CDR3 totals 15 residues. Germline CDR1 and CDR2: SGHRS and YFSETQ. CDR3 loop: CASSWGTGDQETQYF. The DNA for the CDR3 is TGCGCCAGCAGCTGGGGGACAGGAGACCAAGAGACCCAGTACTTC.

The V and J genes are TRBV6-2 or TRBV6-3 and TRBJ1-4, with 8 bases lining up with TRBD1. The CDR3 contains 13 residues. The germline gives CDR1 MNHEY, CDR2 SVGEGT. J gave up 7 bases and V 6 bases, and 4 bases lay outside the gene matches. The CDR3 DNA sequence: TGTGCCAGCAGCGACAGGGGTGGTGAAAAACTGTTTTTT. Protein product: CASSDRGGEKLFF.

The CDR3 region is CASSAQGLNTEAFF. The CDR3 region has the DNA TGCGCCAGCAGCGCACAGGGGTTGAACACTGAAGCTTTCTTT. V usage is TRBV5-1 and J usage is TRBJ1-1; the match to TRBD1 covers 7 bases. The CDR3 contains 14 residues. CDR1 and CDR2 from the germline V gene are SGHRS and YFSETQ. J lost 0 bases, V lost 4 bases, and 3 bases had no gene match.

This chain links TRBV5-4 with TRBJ2-3, with D possibly matching TRBD2 (6 bases). CDR1 is SGHNT, CDR2 YYREEE, per germline (reference sequence). This CDR3 region has 15 residues. V gave up 3 bases and J gave up 0 bases, with 11 bases separating them. DNA of the CDR3: TGTGCCAGCAGCTCGGGGACTGGCAGCACAGATACGCAGTATTTT. Its protein product is CASSSGTGSTDTQYF.

The V gene is TRBV4-1, the J gene TRBJ1-1; the D is unclear. The CDR3 runs to 14 residues. Trimming removed 1 base from V and 2 bases from J, with 8 bases in between. CDR1 MGHRA and CDR2 YSYEKL come from the germline V gene. The CDR3 region has the DNA TGCGCCAGCAGCCAAGGGGGAGGTAACACTGAAGCTTTCTTT. Protein: CASSQGGGNTEAFF.

The rearrangement links TRBV11-2 to TRBJ2-1, with 12 bases aligning to TRBD2. Germline V gene sequence: CDR1 SGHAT, CDR2 FQNNGV. CDR3 length: 18 residues. Trimming removed 3 bases from V and 3 bases from J; junction bases left unmatched: 9. The CDR3 bases are TGTGCCAGCAGCTTTCTGACTAGCGGGGGCCCCCACTACAATGAGCAGTTCTTC. Amino acids: CASSFLTSGGPHYNEQFF.

The chain recombines TRBV6-1 with TRBJ1-5; D uncertain. Trimming stripped 6 bases from V and 6 bases from J, with 9 bases between. From germline, CDR1 is MNHNS and CDR2 SASEGT. The CDR3 contains 12 residues. The CDR3 sequence is CASSREVQPQHF. CDR3 bases: TGTGCCAGCAGCCGGGAGGTTCAGCCCCAGCATTTT.

The count of this clone is one. The gene calls are TRBV3-1 (or the pseudogene TRBV3-2) and TRBJ1-4; TRBD1 matches at 8 bases. The CDR3 consists of 13 residues. The V segment lost 4 bases and the J segment 5 bases; nucleotides outside the gene matches: 0. Per the germline V gene, CDR1 is LGHDT and CDR2 is YNNKEL (reference sequence). The CDR3 nucleotides are TGTGCCAGCAGCCGACAGGGGAATGAAAAACTGTTTTTT. It codes for CASSRQGNEKLFF.

The chain is built from TRBV27 and TRBJ1-2, with TRBD1 as a possible D gene (6 bases). The CDR3 totals 15 residues. Trimming took off 3 bases at V and 3 bases at J, with 14 bases between the two ends. Germline V gene data show CDR1 as MNHEY and CDR2 as SMNVEV (reference sequence). CDR3: CASSFVQGGHYGYTF. In DNA form, the CDR3 reads TGTGCCAGCAGTTTTGTACAGGGTGGGCACTATGGCTACACCTTC.